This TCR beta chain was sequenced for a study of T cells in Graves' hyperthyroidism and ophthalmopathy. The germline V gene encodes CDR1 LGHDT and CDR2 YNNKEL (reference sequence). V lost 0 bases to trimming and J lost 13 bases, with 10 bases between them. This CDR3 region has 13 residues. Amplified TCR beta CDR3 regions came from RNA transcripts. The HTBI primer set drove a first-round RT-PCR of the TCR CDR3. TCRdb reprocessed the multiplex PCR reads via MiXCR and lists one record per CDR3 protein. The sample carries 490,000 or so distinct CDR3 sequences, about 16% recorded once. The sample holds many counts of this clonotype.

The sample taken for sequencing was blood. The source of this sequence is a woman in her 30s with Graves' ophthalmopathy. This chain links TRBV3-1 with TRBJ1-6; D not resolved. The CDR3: CASSQDPGLPLHF. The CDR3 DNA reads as TGTGCCAGCAGCCAAGACCCGGGTCTGCCCCTCCACTTT.